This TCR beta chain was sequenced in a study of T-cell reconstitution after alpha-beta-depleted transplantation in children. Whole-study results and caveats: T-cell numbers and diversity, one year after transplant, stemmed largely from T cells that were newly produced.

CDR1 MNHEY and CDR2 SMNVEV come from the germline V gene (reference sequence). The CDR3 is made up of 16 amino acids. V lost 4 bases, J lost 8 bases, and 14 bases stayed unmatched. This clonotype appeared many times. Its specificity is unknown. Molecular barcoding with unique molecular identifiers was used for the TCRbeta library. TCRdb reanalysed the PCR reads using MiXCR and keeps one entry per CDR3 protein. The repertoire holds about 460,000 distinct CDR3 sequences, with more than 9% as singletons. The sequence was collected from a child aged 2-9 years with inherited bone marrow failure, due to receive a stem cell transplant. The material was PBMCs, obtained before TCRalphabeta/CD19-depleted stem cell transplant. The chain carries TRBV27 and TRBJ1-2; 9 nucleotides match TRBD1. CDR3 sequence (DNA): TGTGCCAGCAGTTCTCAAGGACAGGGGCGGATCACAGGCTACACCTTC. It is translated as CASSSQGQGRITGYTF.